These 25 T cell receptor beta chains were sequenced from one sample in a study of blood T cells in healthy people across ages. With a J-beta primer mix and a sample-barcoded 5' primer, a second PCR ran about 7 to 12 cycles. TCRdb re-derived calls from the 5' RACE reads in MiXCR, one entry per CDR3 protein. Of roughly 1.4 million distinct CDR3 sequences in the sample, roughly 59% were seen once. The sequenced sample was blood. Source of these receptors: a young man in good health.

The rearrangement uses TRBV21-1 and TRBJ1-1. TRBV21-1 is listed as a pseudogene. The CDR3 runs 15 residues. The DNA for the CDR3 is TGTGCCAGCAGCAAGGGTAACAGTCGAAACACTGAAGCTTTCTTT. It translates to CASSKGNSRNTEAFF.

The chain couples TRBV4-1 to TRBJ2-2; TRBD1 agrees at 8 bases. CDR3 size: 19 residues. V shed 4 bases, J shed 2 bases, and the junction held 15 bases outside the gene matches. Per the germline V gene, CDR1 is MGHRA and CDR2 is YSYEKL. CDR3 sequence (DNA): TGCGCCAGCAGCCGGGAAGGGTTCAGGACAGGGATAAACACCGGGGAGCTGTTTTTT. Residues: CASSREGFRTGINTGELFF.

The chain carries TRBV27 and TRBJ2-5, with D unresolved. This CDR3 region has 12 residues. Trimming removed 6 bases from V and 2 bases from J, with 7 bases in between. Germline CDR1 and CDR2: MNHEY and SMNVEV (reference sequence). CDR3 sequence reads: CASRETQETQYF. The DNA for the CDR3 is TGTGCCAGCAGGGAGACACAAGAGACCCAGTACTTC.

This chain links TRBV6-6 with TRBJ1-2; D may be TRBD1 (6 bases). Germline lookup yields CDR1 MNHNY and CDR2 SVGAGI (reference sequence). V was cut by 5 bases and J by 1 base, with 20 bases left in between. This CDR3 has 17 residues. The CDR3 here is CASSPLPGQAINYGYTF. Here the CDR3 DNA reads TGTGCCAGCAGTCCCCTTCCGGGACAAGCGATTAACTATGGCTACACCTTC.

This clonotype turned up a few times. The chain recombines TRBV7-9 with TRBJ2-3; 10 bases match TRBD2. This CDR3 comprises 13 residues. Per the germline V gene, CDR1 is SEHNR and CDR2 is FQNEAQ (reference sequence). V shed 6 bases and J 12 bases; nucleotides not matched to a gene: 9. The CDR3 DNA reads TGTGCCAGCAGAGACCCACTAGCGGGGAACCAGTATTTT. The encoded protein is CASRDPLAGNQYF.

As DNA, the CDR3 is TGTGCCATCAGCCGGGACAATGCAAGTGGCTACACCTTC. Encoded protein: CAISRDNASGYTF. The J gene is TRBJ1-2, the V gene TRBV10-3, with D perhaps TRBD1 (6 bases). The CDR3 extends over 13 amino acids. Germline CDR1 is ENHRY and CDR2 is SYGVKD. The V and J ends lost 6 bases and 7 bases respectively, with 15 bases between them.

The CDR3 sequence is CASSPGIATNEKLFF. CDR3 DNA sequence: TGTGCCAGCAGCCCAGGGATTGCAACTAATGAAAAACTGTTTTTT. The V gene is TRBV7-9, the J gene TRBJ1-4; weak D call: TRBD1 (5 bases). CDR3 length: 15 amino acids. Trimming shortened V by 5 bases and J by 0 bases, and 10 bases separated the two germline ends. CDR1 is SEHNR and CDR2 is FQNEAQ in the germline V gene (reference sequence).

In its sample, this clonotype was seen a few times. CDR3 region: CSARGGAANNEQFF. CDR3 nucleotide sequence: TGCAGTGCTAGAGGGGGAGCAGCCAACAATGAGCAGTTCTTC. The chain combines TRBV20-1 with TRBJ2-1; D is perhaps TRBD2 (5 bases). This CDR3 has 14 amino acids. Germline values: CDR1 DFQATT, CDR2 SNEGSKA (reference sequence). The germline V and J ends were trimmed by 1 base and 5 bases, with 12 bases remaining between them.

This clonotype turned up a few times. The chain uses TRBV4-1 and TRBJ2-3; no reliable D call. Trimming left V 4 bases short and J 2 bases short, with 13 bases between. The CDR3 is 15 residues long. CDR1 and CDR2 from the germline V gene are MGHRA and YSYEKL. The CDR3 nucleotides read TGCGCCAGCAGCCCATCTACGACTGACACAGATACGCAGTATTTT. It codes for CASSPSTTDTDTQYF.

The chain employs TRBV4-1 and TRBJ2-1, with D perhaps assigned TRBD1 or TRBD2 (5 bases each). Looked up from germline, CDR1 is MGHRA and CDR2 is YSYEKL. V lost 0 bases to trimming and J lost 4 bases, with 16 bases between them. This CDR3 has 17 amino acids. This chain's CDR3 is CASSQERTGRIYNEQFF. CDR3 DNA: TGCGCCAGCAGCCAAGAGCGAACGGGACGGATATACAATGAGCAGTTCTTC.

V is TRBV3-1 and J is TRBJ2-3; possible D gene TRBD1, 5 bases. Germline CDR1 LGHDT, CDR2 YNNKEL (reference sequence). The CDR3 sequence is 14 residues long. The V end lost 3 bases, the J end lost 0 bases, and 7 bases lay between the germline ends. The CDR3 sequence is CASSHQGSTDTQYF. The DNA of the CDR3 is TGTGCCAGCAGCCACCAGGGCAGCACAGATACGCAGTATTTT.

This chain connects TRBV28 to TRBJ2-4; the D gene could be TRBD1 or TRBD2 (5 bases each). The CDR3 spans 15 residues. CDR1 is MDHEN, CDR2 SYDVKM, per germline. The V and J ends lost 2 bases and 0 bases respectively, with 8 bases between them. In nucleotides, the CDR3 is TGTGCCAGCAGTTTAGTGGGGGAAGCCAAAAACATTCAGTACTTC. It translates to CASSLVGEAKNIQYF. Drawing the rest from reference TRBV28 and TRBJ2-4, the complete variable domain is DVKVTQSSRYLVKRTGEKVFLECVQDMDHENMFWYRQDPGLGLRLIYFSYDVKMKEKGDIPEGYSVSREKKERFSLILESASTNQTSMYLCASSLVGEAKNIQYFGAGTRLSVL.

The chain recombines TRBV6-6 with TRBJ2-5; weak D call: TRBD2 (6 bases). The CDR3 runs 15 residues. The germline V gene has CDR1 MNHNY and CDR2 SVGAGI (reference sequence). With 6 bases removed from V and 3 bases from J, the gap between germline ends came to 17 bases. The CDR3 nucleotides read TGTGCCAGCAGCTCCTCACCGGGACTCGAAGAGACCCAGTACTTC. It yields the protein CASSSSPGLEETQYF.

The V gene is TRBV5-6, the J gene TRBJ2-4, with 11 positions matching TRBD1. V trimming: 2 bases; J trimming: 7 bases; junction bases outside the gene matches: 5. The CDR3 is 15 residues long. The germline gives CDR1 SGHDT, CDR2 YYEEEE. The DNA for the CDR3 is TGTGCCAGCAGCTTCACCGGGACAGGGGGTAACATTCAGTACTTC. It specifies CASSFTGTGGNIQYF.

J is TRBJ2-3 and V is TRBV12-3 or TRBV12-4, with 7 positions matching TRBD2. The CDR3 runs 14 residues. With V trimmed by 5 bases and J by 4 bases, 6 bases remained unmatched. CDR3 residues: CASSPRGVPDTQYF. The CDR3, as DNA: TGTGCCAGCAGTCCCCGGGGGGTCCCAGATACGCAGTATTTT.

V gene TRBV27 combines with J gene TRBJ1-2, with a tentative D call TRBD1 (5 bases). Deletions cut 4 bases from V and 0 bases from J, with 12 bases between. The CDR3 runs 15 residues. Germline V gene data show CDR1 as MNHEY and CDR2 as SMNVEV (reference sequence). The DNA for the CDR3 is TGTGCCAGCAGTTCAAAGAGACAGACTAACTATGGCTACACCTTC. It is translated as CASSSKRQTNYGYTF.

This rearrangement joins TRBV7-9 to TRBJ2-5; no firm D call. The last part of the DNA fits TRBJ2-7 better; the J call may be wrong. The germline V gene encodes CDR1 SEHNR and CDR2 FQNEAQ (reference sequence). The CDR3 is 13 amino acids. CDR3 loop: CASSVSLLYEQYF. CDR3 DNA sequence: TGTGCCAGCAGCGTGAGTCTCTTGTACGAGCAGTACTTC.

The rearrangement uses TRBV4-1 and TRBJ2-5, with 7 positions matching TRBD2. Judging by the DNA end, TRBJ2-7 fits better; the J call may be wrong. From germline, CDR1 is MGHRA and CDR2 YSYEKL. The length of the CDR3 is 19 residues. DNA of the CDR3: TGCGCCAGCAGCCAAGATCCCCCCGGGACGGGTGTGGGACTACTCGAGCAGTACTTC. This codes for CASSQDPPGTGVGLLEQYF.

J is TRBJ2-7 and V is TRBV4-3, with 8 bases matching TRBD2. Looked up from germline, CDR1 is LGHNA and CDR2 is YSLEER. The ends lost 4 bases at V and 3 bases at J; junction bases unmatched: 8. The CDR3 totals 15 residues. The CDR3 loop is CASSPFAGGHYEQYF. CDR3 DNA: TGCGCCAGCAGCCCCTTTGCGGGGGGACACTACGAGCAGTACTTC.

This clonotype was picked up a small number of times. J is TRBJ2-7 and V is TRBV4-2; D gene uncertain. The V and J ends lost 0 bases and 0 bases respectively, with 12 bases between them. Germline lookup yields CDR1 LGHNA and CDR2 YNFKEQ. This CDR3 has 16 residues. The chain's CDR3 is CASSQEESVSSYEQYF. The CDR3 nucleotides read TGTGCCAGCAGCCAAGAGGAGAGCGTGAGCTCCTACGAGCAGTACTTC.

J is TRBJ2-1 and V is TRBV7-2; TRBD1 or TRBD2 may be the D gene (5 bases each). V lost 6 bases to trimming and J lost 4 bases, with 16 bases between them. This CDR3 has 15 residues. Germline V gives CDR1 SGHTA, CDR2 FQGNSA. The CDR3 reads CASSPWVGDYNEQFF. Written as DNA, the CDR3 is TGTGCCAGCAGTCCCTGGGTGGGGGATTACAATGAGCAGTTCTTC. The variable domain in full, completed from reference TRBV7-2 and TRBJ2-1, reads GAGVSQSPSNKVTEKGKDVELRCDPISGHTALYWYRQSLGQGLEFLIYFQGNSAPDKSGLPSDRFSAERTGGSVSTLTIQRTQQEDSAVYLCASSPWVGDYNEQFFGPGTRLTVL.

This clonotype was counted between two and nine times. The rearrangement links TRBV7-9 to TRBJ2-1; 8 bases match TRBD2. V lost 3 bases to trimming and J lost 5 bases; unmatched junction nucleotides: 3. The CDR3 has 14 amino acids. Per germline, CDR1 SEHNR and CDR2 FQNEAQ (reference sequence). CDR3 bases: TGTGCCAGCAGCTTTGGGACTAGTGACAATGAGCAGTTCTTC. Protein sequence: CASSFGTSDNEQFF.

The genes are TRBV4-1 and TRBJ1-2, with D possibly TRBD1 on 6 matching bases. Germline V gives CDR1 MGHRA, CDR2 YSYEKL. V lost 4 bases and J lost 2, with 20 bases in between. The CDR3 length is 17 residues. The CDR3 DNA reads as TGCGCCAGCAGCCCCTGGACCGGGGGCAGCCTCAACTATGGCTACACCTTC. It encodes CASSPWTGGSLNYGYTF.

The chain has TRBV7-9 and TRBJ2-5; D might be TRBD2 (5 bases). The germline gives CDR1 SEHNR, CDR2 FQNEAQ (reference sequence). V was trimmed by 5 bases and J by 2 bases, leaving 18 bases between them. CDR3 length: 16 residues. The CDR3 protein is CASSQDPLASQETQYF. For the CDR3, the DNA is TGTGCCAGCAGCCAAGACCCCCTAGCCTCGCAAGAGACCCAGTACTTC.

This clonotype came up a few times. The chain has TRBV4-2 and TRBJ2-7, with 7 bases identical to TRBD2. Losses at the gene ends were 3 bases for V and 0 bases for J; bases not matched to a gene: 8. CDR1 LGHNA and CDR2 YNFKEQ come from the germline V gene. The length of the CDR3 is 16 residues. CDR3 amino acids: CASSHFSGVNSYEQYF. CDR3 DNA sequence: TGTGCCAGCAGCCATTTCAGCGGGGTCAACTCCTACGAGCAGTACTTC.